Listed here are 15 T cell receptor beta chains from one sample, sequenced in a study of identical twins. TCRdb passed the 5' RACE reads through MiXCR, listing each CDR3 protein once. The data show about 100,000 distinct CDR3 sequences, about 6.1% seen once. Specimen: memory T cells sorted from blood. These receptors came from a woman aged 50 to 60 in good health.

This clonotype showed up many times. The chain links TRBV12-5 to TRBJ2-7, with 7 bases identical to TRBD1. The CDR3 extends over 16 amino acids. The V and J ends lost 1 base and 6 bases, in that order; junction bases with no gene match: 12. Germline-derived CDR1 and CDR2 are LGHNT and FRNRAP. The CDR3 DNA reads TGTGCTAGTGGTTTGGACAGACAGGGCCTACGGCGCGAGCAGTACTTC. As protein: CASGLDRQGLRREQYF.

The sample holds a few counts of this clonotype. This chain connects TRBV6-5 to TRBJ1-2; no reliable D call. Germline CDR1 MNHEY, CDR2 SVGAGI. The CDR3 is 14 residues long. V was pared by 0 bases and J by 7 bases, with 12 bases between. The CDR3 sequence: CASSYSGRSFGYTF. In nucleotides, the CDR3 is TGTGCCAGCAGTTACTCAGGACGGTCCTTTGGCTACACCTTC.

The rearrangement links TRBV11-2 to TRBJ2-7; D call uncertain. The CDR3 is 13 residues long. V was shortened by 0 bases and J by 2 bases, with 5 bases between the two germline ends. Germline CDR1 SGHAT, CDR2 FQNNGV. The CDR3 loop is CASSLELTYEQYF. CDR3 DNA sequence: TGTGCCAGCAGCTTAGAGCTTACCTACGAGCAGTACTTC.

This clonotype has ten or more counts. This sequence joins TRBV20-1 and TRBJ1-6; D call uncertain. The germline V gene has CDR1 DFQATT and CDR2 SNEGSKA (reference sequence). This CDR3 has 15 amino acids. V shed 6 bases and J shed 0 bases, with 12 bases lying between them. CDR3 in amino acids: CSAGRSSSYNSPLHF. CDR3 DNA: TGCAGTGCCGGAAGGAGTAGCTCCTATAATTCACCCCTCCACTTT.

The sample holds many counts of this clonotype. This chain links TRBV5-1 with TRBJ2-3; TRBD2 agrees at 10 bases. Per the germline V gene, CDR1 is SGHRS and CDR2 is YFSETQ. CDR3 size: 16 residues. With 0 bases clipped from V and 6 bases from J, the junction kept 7 bases outside the gene matches. DNA for the CDR3: TGCGCCAGCAGCTTGGCCGTCGCTAGCGGGAGTGATACGCAGTATTTT. Amino acid sequence: CASSLAVASGSDTQYF.

This clonotype was counted many times. The rearrangement uses TRBV12-3 or TRBV12-4 and TRBJ2-2, with 11 bases lining up with TRBD2. Trimming removed 8 bases from V and 6 bases from J; junction bases left unmatched: 5. This CDR3 has 14 amino acids. The CDR3 sequence: CASLPGLAAGELFF. The CDR3 nucleotides are TGTGCCAGCCTACCGGGACTAGCGGCCGGGGAGCTGTTTTTT.

This clonotype was recorded many times. The chain links TRBV2 to TRBJ2-3; 7 positions agree with TRBD2. The CDR3 runs to 14 residues. Germline V lookup: CDR1 SNHLY, CDR2 FYNNEI. The ends lost 6 bases at V and 9 bases at J; junction bases unmatched: 12. CDR3 residues: CASRGRYGGYTQYF. The CDR3 DNA reads TGTGCCAGCAGGGGACGATACGGGGGGTACACGCAGTATTTT.

This clonotype was observed a few times. The rearrangement uses TRBV6-6 and TRBJ1-4, with 7 bases aligning to TRBD1. The CDR3 spans 14 residues. Germline trimming cut 6 bases from V and 5 bases from J; bases unmatched to any gene: 6. Germline V lookup: CDR1 MNHNY, CDR2 SVGAGI (reference sequence). This CDR3 reads CASRIQGRNEKLFF. CDR3 in DNA: TGTGCCAGCAGGATACAGGGGCGAAATGAAAAACTGTTTTTT.

Comment on this clonotype: An end of the junction differs from the germline gene, which may be a read error. V gene TRBV6-5 combines with J gene TRBJ2-5; tentative D call: TRBD1 (5 bases). The CDR3 contains 15 residues. The V gene's germline CDR1 is MNHEY and CDR2 SVGAGI. CDR3 residues: CASSYSTDTEESQYF. CDR3 nucleotides: TGTGCCAGCAGTTACTCGACAGACACTGAAGAGTCCCAGTACTTC.

This clonotype was observed many times. The chain is built from TRBV20-1 and TRBJ2-7, with 9 nucleotides matching TRBD1. Germline trimming cut 4 bases from V and 0 bases from J; bases unmatched to any gene: 4. CDR3 length: 14 residues. Germline V lookup: CDR1 DFQATT, CDR2 SNEGSKA (reference sequence). For the CDR3, the DNA is TGCAGTGCTAAGTCGGGACAGGGCTCCTACGAGCAGTACGTC. Its translation: CSAKSGQGSYEQYV.

V and J are TRBV24-1 and TRBJ1-5; D possibly corresponds to TRBD1 (6 bases). Germline V lookup: CDR1 KGHDR, CDR2 SFDVKD. V was cut by 2 bases and J by 7 bases, with 14 bases left in between. The CDR3 consists of 15 residues. CDR3 sequence (DNA): TGTGCCACCAGTGATTCCCAGGGGATGGGGCAGCCCCAGCATTTT. Amino acid sequence: CATSDSQGMGQPQHF.

This clonotype was picked up many times. The J gene is TRBJ1-1, the V gene TRBV20-1; unclear D gene. The CDR3 extends over 13 amino acids. Trimming removed 0 bases at V and 7 bases at J, with 12 bases between. CDR1 and CDR2 (germline): DFQATT, SNEGSKA (reference sequence). Written as DNA, the CDR3 is TGCAGTGCTAGAGATATGGCCAGTGTTGAAGCTTTCTTT. Encoded protein: CSARDMASVEAFF.

This clonotype was observed many times. The chain carries TRBV29-1 and TRBJ2-4; no reliable D call. The germline CDR1 and CDR2 sequences are SQVTM and ANQGSEA. With 5 bases removed from V and 0 bases from J, the gap between germline ends came to 5 bases. The CDR3 totals 12 residues. In DNA, the CDR3 is TGCAGCGTTAGGATAGCCAAAAACATTCAGTACTTC. Translation: CSVRIAKNIQYF.

This clonotype has a count of ten or more. The chain employs TRBV11-2 and TRBJ1-2; D is ambiguous. Trimming cost V 2 bases and J 4 bases, with 8 bases left between them. Per germline, CDR1 SGHAT and CDR2 FQNNGV. The CDR3 consists of 13 residues. The DNA for the CDR3 is TGTGCCAGCAGCTTAAGCGGTGGCTATGGCTACACCTTC. This sequence encodes CASSLSGGYGYTF.

This clonotype was observed at least ten times. The chain recombines TRBV29-1 with TRBJ1-2; D unclear. Deletions cut 5 bases from V and 3 bases from J, with 10 bases between. This CDR3 region has 12 residues. Germline CDR1 and CDR2: SQVTM and ANQGSEA. The CDR3 bases are TGCAGCGTTCGGGTGGGAGACTATGGCTACACCTTC. As protein: CSVRVGDYGYTF. The full variable domain, completed using reference TRBV29-1 and TRBJ1-2, is SAVISQKPSRDICQRGTSLTIQCQVDSQVTMMFWYRQQPGQSLTLIATANQGSEATYESGFVIDKFPISRPNLTFSTLTVSNMSPEDSSIYLCSVRVGDYGYTFGSGTRLTVV.